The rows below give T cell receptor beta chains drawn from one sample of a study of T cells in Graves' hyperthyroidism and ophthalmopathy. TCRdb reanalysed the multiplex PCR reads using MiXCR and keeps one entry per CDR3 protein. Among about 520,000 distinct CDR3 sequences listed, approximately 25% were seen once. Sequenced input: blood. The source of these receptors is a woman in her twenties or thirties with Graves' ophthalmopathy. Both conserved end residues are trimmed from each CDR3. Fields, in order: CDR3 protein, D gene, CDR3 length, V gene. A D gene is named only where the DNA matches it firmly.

ASLRTGFFVSDTEAF,TRBD1,15,TRBV18
ASSSPGLAPYEQY,TRBD2,13,TRBV7-9
AISESGGEAF,.,10,TRBV10-3
AGGQGLGTEAF,TRBD1,11,TRBV6-1
ASSTGTGKVQETQY,TRBD1,14,TRBV5-1
ASSPRLVGGELF,.,12,TRBV7-2
ASSHPRLVTNYGYT,.,14,TRBV4-1
ASRGIGTQY,.,9,TRBV28
ASTLQGGYTEAF,.,12,TRBV12-3/TRBV12-4
ASSPAGTGIYEQY,TRBD1,13,TRBV11-3
ASSVEGRTANYGYT,.,14,TRBV9
ASSFTAGGQETQY,TRBD2,13,TRBV4-2
ASSLRDRGFGYGYT,TRBD1,14,TRBV12-3/TRBV12-4
AWSEGGQGNQPQH,.,13,TRBV30
ASSEYRVSGANVLT,.,14,TRBV6-1
ASSQDTGRGELF,.,12,TRBV4-1
ASRDRGYT,.,8,TRBV6-5
ASSLEVAGPSPLH,.,13,TRBV7-9
ASSKSGTGISYEQY,TRBD1,14,TRBV6-1
ASGSGVAPYEQY,.,12,TRBV27
ASSGSDRGSPLH,TRBD1,12,TRBV6-1
ASSQEGGNSQPTEAF,.,15,TRBV4-1
ASSDQGAGETQY,TRBD1,12,TRBV9
ASSQYHPALNTEAF,.,14,TRBV4-2
ASSFTGEEQY,TRBD1,10,TRBV12-3/TRBV12-4
ASSRGLNQPQH,.,11,TRBV4-3
ASRSDSLIPSNQPQH,.,15,TRBV12-3/TRBV12-4
SAGRGSETQY,TRBD1,10,TRBV20-1
SAPPGGFHTQY,.,11,TRBV20-1